One and the same sample provided the 14 T cell receptor beta chains below, sequenced in a study of shared clonotypes between healthy human individuals (dated by TCRdb to the early 2020s). Libraries were prepared through the immunoSEQ multiplex PCR assay. Here the immuneACCESS table is served through TCRdb, limited to in-frame sequences with V and J called. Missing clones are a known gap in these copies; in checked studies unresolved V genes cover under half, and the rest lacks a known reason. Within this sample are about 1 million clones, with 70% to 80% of them counted one time only. The ten largest make up about 1.5% of the sample. The sample was memory CD4+ T cells sorted from blood. What the cell subset or site label conveys for this sample: CD45RA-negative fraction. The receptor set was obtained from a young man in good health.

The gene calls are TRBV6-5 and TRBJ1-2, with TRBD1 identical over 8 bases. V dropped 7 bases and J dropped 4; count of bases not matched to a gene: 8. CDR1 is MNHEY, CDR2 SVGAGI, per germline. The CDR3 consists of 14 residues. CDR3 nucleotides: TGTGCCAGCACCCCAGGGGGCAGGGTCTATGGCTACACCTTC. As protein: CASTPGGRVYGYTF.

The chain has TRBV11-2 and TRBJ1-5; no clear D. V lost 1 base to trimming and J lost 4 bases, with 8 bases between them. The germline V gene has CDR1 SGHAT and CDR2 FQNNGV. The CDR3 loop spans 14 amino acids. This CDR3 reads CASSLGAGNQPQHF. CDR3 sequence (DNA): TGTGCCAGCAGCTTAGGGGCAGGAAATCAGCCCCAGCATTTT.

The chain recombines TRBV29-1 with TRBJ2-7, with 9 bases lining up with TRBD1. The CDR3 consists of 13 residues. Germline lookup yields CDR1 SQVTM and CDR2 ANQGSEA. CDR3 protein: CIFKGQGIDGQYF. In DNA, the CDR3 is TGCATTTTCAAAGGACAGGGGATCGACGGGCAGTACTTC.

The chain couples TRBV7-2 to TRBJ1-4, with 11 bases identical to TRBD1. The V gene end was trimmed by 4 bases and the J gene end by 0 bases; junction bases not matched to a gene: 7. Germline CDR1 SGHTA, CDR2 FQGNSA. This CDR3 spans 18 amino acids. The CDR3 DNA is TGTGCCAGCAGCTCGGGGACAGGGGGTTCGACAACTAATGAAAAACTGTTTTTT. This codes for CASSSGTGGSTTNEKLFF.

This chain links TRBV7-2 with TRBJ2-7, with unresolved D. The CDR3 sequence is 14 residues long. V was cut by 2 bases and J by 2 bases, with 10 bases left in between. Germline V lookup: CDR1 SGHTA, CDR2 FQGNSA. This CDR3 is CASSLTSGAYEQYF. The DNA for the CDR3 is TGTGCCAGCAGCTTAACTTCTGGAGCCTACGAGCAGTACTTC.

The chain is built from TRBV13 and TRBJ2-7, with D possibly matching TRBD2 (6 bases). The germline V gene encodes CDR1 PRHDT and CDR2 FYEKMQ (reference sequence). Between the trimmed V and J ends, which lost 5 bases and 7 bases, there was a span of 15 bases. The CDR3 has 13 residues. The CDR3 is CASSRRPEGEQYF. In DNA, the CDR3 is TGTGCCAGCAGCCGACGGCCGGAGGGGGAGCAGTACTTC.

The chain joins TRBV15 to TRBJ1-4; D may be TRBD1 (5 bases). Germline V gene data show CDR1 as LNHNV and CDR2 as YYDKDF (reference sequence). The CDR3 is 15 residues long. The ends were cut back, 0 bases at V and 5 bases at J, with 10 bases in the middle. CDR3 region: CATSRDRQKNEKLFF. The CDR3 DNA is TGTGCCACCAGCAGAGATCGACAGAAAAATGAAAAACTGTTTTTT.

This chain connects TRBV11-3 to TRBJ1-4; TRBD1 might be the D (6 bases). V was pared by 4 bases and J by 5 bases, with 11 bases between. Germline-derived CDR1 and CDR2 are SGHNT and YENEEA. This CDR3 has 14 amino acids. DNA for the CDR3: TGTGCCAGCAGCTACAGGGTCGGGAATGAAAAACTGTTTTTT. It translates to CASSYRVGNEKLFF. Complete variable domain (other parts from reference TRBV11-3 and TRBJ1-4): EAGVVQSPRYKIIEKKQPVAFWCNPISGHNTLYWYLQNLGQGPELLIRYENEEAVDDSQLPKDRFSAERLKGVDSTLKIQPAELGDSAVYLCASSYRVGNEKLFFGSGTQLSVL.

This clone came up a few times. The chain joins TRBV29-1 to TRBJ1-4, with D perhaps matching TRBD1 (5 bases). The CDR3 length is 13 residues. Trimming stripped 1 base from V and 8 bases from J, with 11 bases between. The germline CDR1 and CDR2 sequences are SQVTM and ANQGSEA. Here the CDR3 reads CSVEVGAGEKLFF. CDR3 sequence (DNA): TGCAGCGTTGAAGTTGGGGCGGGAGAAAAACTGTTTTTT.

J is TRBJ2-1 and V is TRBV19; tentative D call: TRBD2 (5 bases). V lost 0 bases and J lost 6, with 6 bases in between. The length of the CDR3 is 13 residues. In germline, CDR1 is LNHDA, CDR2 SQIVND (reference sequence). Written as DNA, the CDR3 is TGTGCCAGTAGTATAGAGGGGAGCAATGAGCAGTTCTTC. Encoded protein: CASSIEGSNEQFF. Filled out from reference TRBV19 and TRBJ2-1, the complete variable domain reads DGGITQSPKYLFRKEGQNVTLSCEQNLNHDAMYWYRQDPGQGLRLIYYSQIVNDFQKGDIAEGYSVSREKKESFPLTVTSAQKNPTAFYLCASSIEGSNEQFFGPGTRLTVL.

The chain has TRBV2 and TRBJ2-5; no clear D gene. The V and J ends lost 10 bases and 5 bases respectively, with 11 bases between them. Germline V gene sequence: CDR1 SNHLY, CDR2 FYNNEI. This CDR3 is built from 11 residues. CDR3 region: CATTAHETQYF. CDR3 DNA: TGTGCCACCACGGCTCATGAGACCCAGTACTTC. Using reference TRBV2 and TRBJ2-5 for the parts outside the CDR3, the full variable domain is EPEVTQTPSHQVTQMGQEVILRCVPISNHLYFYWYRQILGQKVEFLVSFYNNEISEKSEIFDDQFSVERPDGSNFTLKIRSTKLEDSAMYFCATTAHETQYFGPGTRLLVL.

The chain joins TRBV7-2 to TRBJ1-4, with TRBD1 matching over 9 bases. This CDR3 has 14 amino acids. The V and J ends lost 3 bases and 8 bases, in that order; junction bases with no gene match: 4. Germline CDR1 reads SGHTA; CDR2 reads FQGNSA. The CDR3 protein is CASSLWGTGEKLFF. The CDR3 nucleotides are TGTGCCAGCAGCTTGTGGGGGACAGGGGAAAAACTGTTTTTT.

This clone was recorded once. V and J are TRBV19 and TRBJ1-5; 9 nucleotides align to TRBD1. The CDR3 has 16 residues. The V and J ends lost 5 bases and 7 bases, in that order; junction bases with no gene match: 12. Germline values: CDR1 LNHDA, CDR2 SQIVND (reference sequence). The CDR3 region has the DNA TGTGCCAGTAGTCCAGAGCCCGGGACAGGGTACCAGCCCCAGCATTTT. This translates into CASSPEPGTGYQPQHF.

A single count supports this clone. The rearrangement links TRBV7-2 to TRBJ2-7; tentative D call: TRBD2 (6 bases). Trimming took off 4 bases at V and 2 bases at J, with 15 bases between the two ends. Germline V gives CDR1 SGHTA, CDR2 FQGNSA. The CDR3 consists of 15 residues. CDR3 protein: CASSWRVAGTYEQYF. DNA for the CDR3: TGTGCCAGCAGCTGGCGCGTGGCGGGAACCTACGAGCAGTACTTC.